These 5 T cell receptor beta chains were sequenced from one sample in a study of HIV-infected patients and healthy controls. Whole blood was used without fractionation, so all unsorted peripheral T cells were included. Approximately 500 ng RNA was reverse transcribed with alpha and beta constant-region primers. Using multiplexing indices, alpha and beta chain libraries were generated apart by chain-specific third strand synthesis. In TCRdb, the 5' RACE reads were re-called with MiXCR into one record per CDR3 protein. The table records around 8,800 distinct CDR3 sequences, roughly 7.7% of them present only once. This specimen was blood, taken before antiretroviral therapy. Receptors were obtained from an adult with HIV infection.

This clonotype appeared many times. The chain is built from TRBV2 and TRBJ2-2; the match to TRBD1 covers 9 bases. There are 14 residues in the CDR3. Germline V gene sequence: CDR1 SNHLY, CDR2 FYNNEI. V was pared by 7 bases and J by 6 bases, with 6 bases of the junction left unmatched. CDR3 sequence (DNA): TGTGCCAGCATACGGGACAGGGAGGCCGGGGAGCTGTTTTTT. Translation: CASIRDREAGELFF.

This clonotype was counted at least ten times. The chain recombines TRBV12-3 or TRBV12-4 with TRBJ1-2; unclear D gene. The CDR3 loop spans 13 amino acids. V lost 6 bases to trimming and J lost 5 bases, with 13 bases between them. In nucleotides, the CDR3 is TGTGCCAGCAGCTACGGACGGATTTATGGCTACACCTTC. Its translation: CASSYGRIYGYTF.

The rearrangement joins TRBV30 to TRBJ2-3; the match to TRBD1 covers 7 bases. With V trimmed by 8 bases and J by 0 bases, 11 bases remained unmatched. Germline loops: CDR1 GTSNPN, CDR2 SVGIG (reference sequence). The CDR3 runs to 15 residues. The CDR3 DNA reads TGTGCCCAGCAGGCCGGGACAGTTAGCACAGATACGCAGTATTTT. Protein sequence: CAQQAGTVSTDTQYF.

This clonotype was observed once. A much more abundant neighbour one base away suggests this may be a read error. The chain couples TRBV3-1 to TRBJ1-2; the D is unclear. The CDR3 is 17 amino acids. In germline, CDR1 is LGHDT, CDR2 YNNKEL (reference sequence). The CDR3 is CASNQVKAVKIDGGYTF. As DNA, the CDR3 is TGTGCCAGCAACCAAGTTAAGGCTGTGAAAATAGACGGTGGCTACACCTTC.

In this sample, this clonotype turned up many times. This chain's CDR3 is CASSSDNRDILRETQYF. CDR3 in DNA: TGTGCCAGCAGCTCTGATAACCGGGACATACTCCGAGAGACCCAGTACTTC. This chain connects TRBV5-4 to TRBJ2-5, with D perhaps matching TRBD1 (6 bases). Germline V gene lookup returns CDR1 SGHNT and CDR2 YYREEE (reference sequence). The length of the CDR3 is 17 residues. V was cut by 3 bases and J by 4 bases, with 22 bases left in between. The whole variable domain, filled in from reference TRBV5-4 and TRBJ2-5, reads ETGVTQSPTHLIKTRGQQVTLRCSSQSGHNTVSWYQQALGQGPQFIFQYYREEENGRGNFPPRFSGLQFPNYSSELNVNALELDDSALYLCASSSDNRDILRETQYFGPGTRLLVL.